This T cell receptor (beta chain) was recorded in a study of early T cells in non-severe SARS-CoV-2 infection. About the research overall: Chains from this unsorted whole-blood bulk RNA could not be paired.

In its sample, this clonotype was seen a few times. Its specificity is not known. cDNA molecules, individually, were tagged with unique molecular identifiers. In TCRdb, the 5' RACE reads were re-called with MiXCR into one record per CDR3 protein. The sample has 75,000 to 100,000 distinct CDR3 sequences, around 14% seen once. This CDR3 contains 16 residues. The J segment lost 11 bases and the V segment lost 1 base, leaving 14 bases of the junction unmatched. Findings of the study overall: A preference for anti-spike CD8 responses marked VDJdb matching, which missed private and CD4 specificities.

V usage is TRBV12-3 or TRBV12-4 and J usage is TRBJ1-5; 7 bases are a match to TRBD1. The sequencing input was whole blood. The clonotype comes from an adult who was a healthcare worker with PCR-confirmed SARS-CoV-2 infection or an uninfected control (not recorded which). The CDR3 loop reads CASSLVLTGLLSAQHF. In DNA form, the CDR3 reads TGTGCCAGCAGTTTAGTGCTGACAGGGCTTCTTTCGGCCCAGCATTTT.